This T cell receptor (beta chain) is drawn from a study of regulatory T cells in long-lasting Graves disease (dated by TCRdb to 2020 to 2023). Describing the broader study: Persistent Graves' disease meant more than 5 years of antithyroid drug treatment with TSH receptor autoantibodies that stayed positive. Peripheral blood TCR sequencing and RNA sequencing compared persistent Graves' disease patients with newly diagnosed Graves' disease patients. The study took place in China and was registered as a clinical trial. A total of 35 or so samples underwent TCR sequencing: around 13 from persistent and some 20 from newly diagnosed Graves' disease patients. Persistent Graves' disease patients in the clinical cohort had taken antithyroid drugs for about 9.7 years on average.

The sample's time point label is to be understood as: persistent/refractory GD, antithyroid drugs over 5 years with positive TRAb. For both TCR sequencing and RNA sequencing, RNA was extracted from PBMCs in TRIzol. The diagnosis of Graves' disease followed American Thyroid Association guidelines. Patients were recruited from an endocrinology department in Xi'an, China. Each patient gave about 10 milliliters of peripheral blood, collected in an EDTA anticoagulant tube. Ficoll Paque Plus density gradient separation was used to isolate PBMCs, and no further T cell sorting was performed. RNA quality was checked with an Agilent 2100 Bioanalyzer and agarose gel, and concentration with a NanoDrop 2000. The CDR3, cysteine through phenylalanine, is 13 amino acids long. Only CDR3 DNA remains: 39 bases, in frame from the first base. The trim is 6 bases for V and 3 bases for J, with a gap of 11 bases between the germline ends.

What the study reported, not specific to this receptor: Only the TCR beta chain was sequenced and analyzed. Compared with newly diagnosed patients, persistent Graves' disease patients had lower TCR Shannon entropy and fewer highly expanded clones, which suggests clonal expansion. As a limitation, the authors acknowledged that the small sample size may reduce accuracy. More public clonotypes were shared among persistent patients (under 3,000) than among newly diagnosed patients (approximately 930). Only peripheral blood was studied, because thyroid tissue, the primary lesion, was inaccessible. Preferential use of TRBV28, TRBJ1-2 and TRBJ2-5 was observed in persistent disease, whereas TRBV20-1 and TRBJ2-1 were favored in newly diagnosed disease.

This clonotype was found many times. Its recognized antigen is unknown. Per-base qualities were not stored, and no clone one base away is much larger. Library method: multiplex PCR. Sequenced on an Illumina HiSeq 4000. iRepertoire HTBI primers and Arm-PCR amplification of CDR3 regions were used to construct TCR beta libraries. PCR products were gel purified before sequencing. The source study handled its data this way. Gene usage analysis of CDR3 amino acid clonotypes relied on the roughly 64 TRBV and 14 TRBJ segments identified across samples. COPE and FqMerger were used to merge filtered high-quality paired reads into contigs. BLAST was used to align contigs to the IMGT TRBV, TRBD and TRBJ reference genes, and CDR3 was defined following IMGT. Clonotypes above 0.1% frequency were classified as highly expanded clones. Repertoire diversity was measured by Shannon entropy, and V-J evenness by the Gini coefficient. A clonotype was considered public if more than one individual shared it. The public reads were run again by TCRdb, first through fastp at Q25 and then through MiXCR, and only productive beta chains were kept. Each CDR3 protein appears once, grouped with its most common genes and DNA. These V and J calls originate from TCRdb's pipeline instead of the authors' own analysis. The sample table holds a few hundred thousand distinct CDR3 sequences, of which roughly 25% were seen once. 28% of the sample lies in the top ten.

This sequence originates from a woman between 40 and 50 years old with Graves disease. Donor details come from another sample of the same person, matched by shared clones. This receptor chain uses TRBV12-3 or TRBV12-4 and TRBJ1-1; the best D guess is TRBD1, with 5 bases matching. The sample consisted of peripheral blood mononuclear cells (PBMCs), taken when the disease was refractory, from a patient treated with antithyroid drugs. The CDR3 protein: CASSFGADTEAFF. The sequenced DNA: TGTGCCAGCAGCTTCGGGGCAGACACTGAAGCTTTCTTT.